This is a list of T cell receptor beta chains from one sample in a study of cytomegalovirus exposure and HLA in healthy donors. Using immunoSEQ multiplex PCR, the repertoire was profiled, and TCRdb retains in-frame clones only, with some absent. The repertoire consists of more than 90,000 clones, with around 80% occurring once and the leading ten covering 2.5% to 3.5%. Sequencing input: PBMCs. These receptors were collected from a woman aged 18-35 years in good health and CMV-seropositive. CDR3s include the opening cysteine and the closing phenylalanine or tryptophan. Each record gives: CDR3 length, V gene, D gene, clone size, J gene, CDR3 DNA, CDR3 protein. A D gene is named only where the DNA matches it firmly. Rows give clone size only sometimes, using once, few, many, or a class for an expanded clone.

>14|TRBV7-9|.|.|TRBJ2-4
TGTGCCAGCACGGGTCCCCTAGCCAAAAACATTCAGTACTTC
CASTGPLAKNIQYF
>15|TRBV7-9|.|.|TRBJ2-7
TGTGCCAGCAGCTCGACGATAGGCTCCAGGAACGAGCAGTACTTC
CASSSTIGSRNEQYF
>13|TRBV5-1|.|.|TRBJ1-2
TGCGCCAGCAGCTTGGATTCGGAGTATGGCTACACCTTC
CASSLDSEYGYTF
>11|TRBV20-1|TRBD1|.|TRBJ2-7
TGCAGTCCCAGGGGGAGCTACGAGCAGTACTTC
CSPRGSYEQYF
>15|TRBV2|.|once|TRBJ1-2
TGTGCCAGCAGTGCCGGGGGGAGCCTTAACTATGGCTACACCTTC
CASSAGGSLNYGYTF
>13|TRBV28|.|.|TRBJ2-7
TGTGCCAGCATCACCTCGGAGGGCTACGAGCAGTACTTC
CASITSEGYEQYF
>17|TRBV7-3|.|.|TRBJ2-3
TGTGCCAGCAGCCTCCCCGAGGACAGTTCTAGCTTACGGACGCAGTATTTT
CASSLPEDSSSLRTQYF
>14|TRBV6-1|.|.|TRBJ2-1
TGTGCCAGCAGTGGAGGACAGTGGTACAATGAGCAGTTCTTC
CASSGGQWYNEQFF
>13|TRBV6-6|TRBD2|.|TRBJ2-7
TGTGCCAGCACGCCGGTGGGAGGGTACGAGCAGTACTTC
CASTPVGGYEQYF
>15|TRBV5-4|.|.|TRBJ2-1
TGTGCCAGCAGCTTGGATATCGGGGGAGGCAATGAGCAGTTCTTC
CASSLDIGGGNEQFF
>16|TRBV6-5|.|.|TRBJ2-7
TGTGCCAGCAGTTACTCCCGGACAAGTGATACCTACGAGCAGTACTTC
CASSYSRTSDTYEQYF
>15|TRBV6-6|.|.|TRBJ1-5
TGTGCCAGCAGTTCCCTAGGGGAGGGAACTCAGCCCCAGCATTTT
CASSSLGEGTQPQHF
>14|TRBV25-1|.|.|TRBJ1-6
TGTGCCAGCAGTGAATACGGGACTTTATCCCCCCTCCACTTT
CASSEYGTLSPLHF
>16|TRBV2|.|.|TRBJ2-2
TGTGCCAGCAGCCAACGACCAGGGGCGCAAACCGGGGAGCTGTTTTTT
CASSQRPGAQTGELFF
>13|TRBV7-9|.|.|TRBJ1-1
TGTGCCAGCAGCCCGAGGGGGGGCGCTGAAGCTTTCTTT
CASSPRGGAEAFF
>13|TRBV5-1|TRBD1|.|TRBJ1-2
TGCGCCAGCAGCCTTCGGACAGGTTTTGGCTACACCTTC
CASSLRTGFGYTF
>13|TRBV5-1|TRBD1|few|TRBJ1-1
TGCGCCAGCAGCGTGGGGACAGGGTCCGAAGCTTTCTTT
CASSVGTGSEAFF
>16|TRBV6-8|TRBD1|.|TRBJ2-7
TGTGCCAGCAGTTACTCCCCTGGACAGGTCTCCTACGAGCAGTACTTC
CASSYSPGQVSYEQYF
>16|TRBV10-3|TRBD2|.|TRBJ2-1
TGTGCCATCAGTGAGGTCGGGACTAGCGGGAACAATGAGCAGTTCTTC
CAISEVGTSGNNEQFF
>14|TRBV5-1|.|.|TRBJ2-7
TGCGCCAGCAGCGTTCGGACTCCCGCCTACGAGCAGTACTTC
CASSVRTPAYEQYF
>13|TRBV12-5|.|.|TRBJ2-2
TGTGCTAGTGGTTCCACAGGCACCGGGGAGCTGTTTTTT
CASGSTGTGELFF
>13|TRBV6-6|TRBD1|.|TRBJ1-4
TGTGCCAGCAGTTGGGGACAGACTGAAAAACTGTTTTTT
CASSWGQTEKLFF
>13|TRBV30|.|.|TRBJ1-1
TGTGCCTGGAGTGTCCAGATAAACACTGAAGCTTTCTTT
CAWSVQINTEAFF
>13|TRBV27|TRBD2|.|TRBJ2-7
TGTGCCAGCAGTTTCCTAGCGGGAGGGCCTCAGTACTTC
CASSFLAGGPQYF
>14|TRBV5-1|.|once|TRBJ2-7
TGCGCCAGCAGCTTGGCGGTTACGAACCACGAGCAGTACTTC
CASSLAVTNHEQYF
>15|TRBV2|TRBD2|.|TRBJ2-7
TGTGCCAGCAGTGGCCTGGGGAGGGGCGCCTACGAGCAGTACTTC
CASSGLGRGAYEQYF
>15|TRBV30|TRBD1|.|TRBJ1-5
TGTGCCTGGAGTTTCCCGGGACAGGGGTATCAGCCCCAGCATTTT
CAWSFPGQGYQPQHF
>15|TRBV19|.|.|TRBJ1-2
TGTGCCAGTAGTAACCCCGGGCAGGGCCCCTATGGCTACACCTTC
CASSNPGQGPYGYTF
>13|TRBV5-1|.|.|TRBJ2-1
TGCGCCAGCAGCTCCCCCAGGCCTAATGAGCAGTTCTTC
CASSSPRPNEQFF
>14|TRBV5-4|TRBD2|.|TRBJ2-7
TGTGCCAGCAGCCCTAGCGGGGTCAGTTACGAGCAGTACTTC
CASSPSGVSYEQYF
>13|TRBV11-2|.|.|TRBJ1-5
TGTGCCAGCAGCTTAGAGGGGCTGGGGACCCAGCATTTT
CASSLEGLGTQHF
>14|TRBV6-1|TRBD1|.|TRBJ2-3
TGTGCCAGCAGTGACAGGGGGCAAACAGATACGCAGTATTTT
CASSDRGQTDTQYF
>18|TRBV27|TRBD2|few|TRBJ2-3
TGTGCCAGCAGTCCGGGACTAGCGGGAGGGCCTAGCACAGATACGCAGTATTTT
CASSPGLAGGPSTDTQYF
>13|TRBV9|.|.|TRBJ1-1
TGTGCCAGCAGCGTGGGAGGAAGCACTGAAGCTTTCTTT
CASSVGGSTEAFF
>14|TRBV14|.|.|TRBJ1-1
TGTGCCAGCAGCCGAAGGGGGGGGAATACTGAAGCTTTCTTT
CASSRRGGNTEAFF
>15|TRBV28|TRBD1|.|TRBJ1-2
TGTGCCAGCAACCAGCCCGGACAGGGTAACTATGGCTACACCTTC
CASNQPGQGNYGYTF
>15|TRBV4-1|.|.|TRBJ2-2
TGCGCCAGCAGCCCCCTCCAGGGTAGGACCGGGGAGCTGTTTTTT
CASSPLQGRTGELFF
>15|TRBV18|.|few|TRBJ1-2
TGTGCCAGCTCACCACCCGAGGGGGGGATCTATGGCTACACCTTC
CASSPPEGGIYGYTF
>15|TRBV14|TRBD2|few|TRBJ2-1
TGTGCCAGCAGCCAACGACTAGCGGGTTACAATGAGCAGTTCTTC
CASSQRLAGYNEQFF
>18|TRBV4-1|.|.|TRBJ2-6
TGCGCCAGCAGCCTCAAAGGAGAGGGAACGACTGGGGCCAACGTCCTGACTTTC
CASSLKGEGTTGANVLTF
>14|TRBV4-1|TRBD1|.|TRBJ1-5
TGCGCCAGCAGCCCGGGACAGCCAAATCAGCCCCAGCATTTT
CASSPGQPNQPQHF